This T cell receptor (beta chain) was sequenced for a study of metastatic and nonmetastatic thyroid tumors. The wider study: Repertoires were compared across blood and tumor or nodule tissue from malignant and benign thyroid patients. The study, taken as a whole, reports: TCR beta diversity was reportedly significantly higher in malignant thyroid tumors than benign nodules, in blood and tumor.

Before thyroid surgery, none of the patients had received any treatment. Trimming stripped 8 bases from V and 0 bases from J, with 10 bases between. This CDR3 comprises 14 residues. CDR1 and CDR2 from the germline V gene are SGHNT and YENEEA. The sample holds many counts of this clone. Its antigen is as yet unknown. In the original workflow: In papillary thyroid cancer, a distant-metastasis classifier was built using CDR3 differences across clinicopathological groups. From the PCR reads, TCRdb re-called clones with MiXCR. What appears here as the V and J calls and clone size reflects TCRdb's work, not the paper's. The sample includes 30,000 to 40,000 clones, around 32% of them seen just once.

The sequencing sample was made of blood. The gene calls are TRBV11-3 and TRBJ2-2; D is possibly TRBD2 (6 bases). The TCR sequence derives from a female donor with papillary thyroid cancer or a benign thyroid nodule (not recorded which). Some clones in this sample may be carry-over from other donors' samples. CDR3 DNA sequence: TGTGCCAGCCAGGCGGGGACGAACACCGGGGAGCTGTTTTTT. This gives the protein CASQAGTNTGELFF.